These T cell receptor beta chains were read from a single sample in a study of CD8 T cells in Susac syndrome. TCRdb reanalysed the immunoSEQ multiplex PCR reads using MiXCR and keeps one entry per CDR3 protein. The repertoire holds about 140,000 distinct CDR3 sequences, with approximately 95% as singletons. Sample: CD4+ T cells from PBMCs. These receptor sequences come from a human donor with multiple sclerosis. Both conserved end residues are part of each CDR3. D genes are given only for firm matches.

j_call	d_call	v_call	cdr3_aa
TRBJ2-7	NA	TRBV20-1	CSARKVQGYEQYF
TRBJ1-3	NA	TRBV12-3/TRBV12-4	CASGESGGNTIYF
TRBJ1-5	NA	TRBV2	CASSTRERANQPQHF
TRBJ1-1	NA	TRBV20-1	CSARPPGGLNTEAFF
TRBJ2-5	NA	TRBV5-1	CASSLAGSWETQYF
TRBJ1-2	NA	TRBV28	CASRLRTDTYGYTF
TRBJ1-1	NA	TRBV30	CAWQGIYEAFF
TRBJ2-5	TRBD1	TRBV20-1	CSARRTGYWETQYF
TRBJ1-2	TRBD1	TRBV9	CASSARRTTQGTNYGYTF
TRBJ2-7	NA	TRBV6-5	CASSYSTSVSYEQYF
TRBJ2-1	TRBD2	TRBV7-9	CASSWVRGGRNEQFF
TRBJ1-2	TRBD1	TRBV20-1	CSARDQGQHYGYTF
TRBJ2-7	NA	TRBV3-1	CASSQETGPPYEQYF
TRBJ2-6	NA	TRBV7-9	CASSFLTRTSGANVLTF
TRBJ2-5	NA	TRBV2	CASSNNREVGTQYF
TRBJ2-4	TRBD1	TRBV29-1	CSAEDRAKNIQYF
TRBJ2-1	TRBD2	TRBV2	CASSEQTSGGAYEQFF
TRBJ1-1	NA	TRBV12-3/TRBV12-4	CASSARFEAFF
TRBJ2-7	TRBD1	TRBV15	CATRGDREQYF
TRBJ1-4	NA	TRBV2	CASSVRTGEKLFF
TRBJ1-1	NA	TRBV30	CAWLPGQKNTEAFF
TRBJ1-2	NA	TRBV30	CAQKFGNLYGYTF
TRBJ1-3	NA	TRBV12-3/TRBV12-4	CASRPWGGNTIYF
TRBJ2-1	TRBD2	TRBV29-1	CSVEDHGGSRLSEQFF
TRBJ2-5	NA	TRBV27	CASSLDTEETQYF
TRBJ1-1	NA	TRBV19	CASSVQAGGTEAFF
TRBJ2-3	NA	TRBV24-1	CATSARDTQYF
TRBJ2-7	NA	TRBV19	CASSRYSDFGYEQYF
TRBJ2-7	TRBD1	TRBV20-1	CSARGDPGQGDYEQYF
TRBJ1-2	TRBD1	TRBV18	CASSPSGQGNSGYTF
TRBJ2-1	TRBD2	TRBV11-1	CASSPAGLADNEQFF